This T cell receptor (beta chain) was recorded in a study of T cell responses to AZD1222 COVID-19 vaccine. General study points: Spike-wide vaccine-associated CD4 TCRs dominated at 160-218 and 743-854. It was only a handful of AZD1222 recipients who were seropositive at baseline.

Comment on this clone: The antigen remains unidentified.

Assay: immunoSEQ multiplex PCR; the TCRdb copy retains only in-frame clones and omits some. The table has about 94,000 clones, approximately 88% seen once. V was pared by 0 bases and J by 2 bases, with 11 bases between. The germline gives CDR1 MNHEY, CDR2 SVGAGI. The CDR3 extends over 15 amino acids. The source is an adult who received the AZD1222 COVID-19 vaccine. The starting material was peripheral blood, obtained 28 days after the second AZD1222 dose. The rearrangement uses TRBV6-5 and TRBJ2-7, with a weak D call TRBD1 (6 bases). CDR3 DNA sequence: TGTGCCAGCAGTTACTCTTTTACAGGGCCCTACGAGCAGTACTTC. Translated, it gives CASSYSFTGPYEQYF.